This TCR beta chain comes out of a study of blood T cell repertoires in COVID-19. Background on the study: The origin of the acute and convalescent COVID-19 samples was the United States, Italy and Spain. Sample material is recorded as cDNA or gDNA derived from T cells, B-cell-depleted T cells, or PBMCs.

This CDR3 region has 11 residues. Trimming removed 4 bases at V and 6 bases at J, with 5 bases between. CDR1 and CDR2 from the germline V gene are KGHDR and SFDVKD. Original handling: Researchers report that nucleated cell counts were estimated from reference gene primer amplification. Sequencing was performed with immunoSEQ multiplex PCR; in TCRdb, only in-frame clones are kept and a portion is missing. That table is the source of V, J and clone size, and D and trimming were worked out from the DNA. This sample carries 110,000 to 150,000 clones, about 88% of them seen once, and the ten largest clones take more than 5%.

This sequence was found in a human donor in a cohort sampled during active COVID-19. The sample taken for sequencing was peripheral blood. V gene TRBV24-1 combines with J gene TRBJ1-1; D is unresolved. CDR3 DNA: TGTGCCACCAGTGAAACAGCTGAAGCTTTCTTT. Its protein is CATSETAEAFF.